Each of the 5 T cell receptor beta chains below was sequenced from the same sample in a study of blood T cells in healthy people across ages. Alongside a J-beta primer mix, a sample-barcoded 5' primer served in a second PCR lasting about 7 to 12 cycles. Via MiXCR, TCRdb re-called the 5' RACE reads, giving one row per CDR3 protein. The sample contains 700,000 to 900,000 distinct CDR3 sequences, about 55% of which appear only once. The sequenced sample was blood. These receptors came from a man aged 80 or over in good health.

The CDR3 DNA is TGTGCCAGCAGCCCCGCCGGGAGGATTGAGCAGTTCTTC. Its protein is CASSPAGRIEQFF. The chain has TRBV7-9 and TRBJ2-1; 7 nucleotides match TRBD2. This CDR3 has 13 amino acids. With 5 bases clipped from V and 9 bases from J, the junction kept 7 bases outside the gene matches. Per germline, CDR1 SEHNR and CDR2 FQNEAQ (reference sequence).

This chain links TRBV7-6 with TRBJ2-1; D is possibly TRBD2 (6 bases). Germline CDR1 reads SGHVS; CDR2 reads FNYEAQ. V was shortened by 0 bases and J by 8 bases, with 17 bases between the two germline ends. The CDR3 totals 16 residues. This CDR3 reads CASSLAHSGPRDEQFF. CDR3 nucleotide sequence: TGTGCCAGCAGCTTAGCGCACAGCGGGCCCCGCGATGAGCAGTTCTTC. The variable domain in full, with the rest retrieved from reference TRBV7-6 and TRBJ2-1, is GAGVSQSPRYKVTKRGQDVALRCDPISGHVSLYWYRQALGQGPEFLTYFNYEAQQDKSGLPNDRFSAERPEGSISTLTIQRTEQRDSAMYRCASSLAHSGPRDEQFFGPGTRLTVL.

This clonotype was observed a few times. The gene calls are TRBV7-2 and TRBJ2-1, with 12 bases fitting TRBD2. This CDR3 has 15 amino acids. Trimming at V came to 4 bases and at J to 9 bases, leaving 7 bases not matched to a gene. The germline V gene has CDR1 SGHTA and CDR2 FQGNSA. CDR3 coding DNA: TGTGCCAGCAGCTACCTAGCGGGAGGGCCGACTGAGCAGTTCTTC. It specifies CASSYLAGGPTEQFF.

The chain recombines TRBV6-6 with TRBJ2-7; D uncertain. The CDR3 sequence is 12 residues long. The V and J ends lost 2 bases and 5 bases respectively, with 7 bases between them. Germline V gene lookup returns CDR1 MNHNY and CDR2 SVGAGI (reference sequence). CDR3 sequence: CASSYPGDEQYF. Here the CDR3 DNA reads TGTGCCAGCAGTTACCCTGGGGACGAGCAGTACTTC.

This CDR3 reads CASSEGSDTQYF. The DNA for the CDR3 is TGTGCCAGCAGCGAAGGGTCGGATACGCAGTATTTT. The rearrangement uses TRBV6-5 and TRBJ2-3, with D unresolved. V lost 6 bases to trimming and J lost 6 bases, with 10 bases between them. There are 12 residues in the CDR3. Germline V lookup: CDR1 MNHEY, CDR2 SVGAGI.